This TCR beta chain stems from a study of T cell repertoires in cytomegalovirus infection. Study as a whole: Public TCR beta signatures were indicative of both CMV infection and a matching HLA type.

The study's findings and limits: Carriage of CMV together with the relevant HLA was identifiable through cumulative public TCR beta family frequency. The ex vivo response showed dominance by HLA-C-restricted CMV-specific TCR beta clonotypes.

Worth noting for this clonotype: The antigen is undetermined.

Each CDR3 protein is one row after TCRdb ran MiXCR on the reads. The sample has about 530,000 distinct CDR3 sequences, about 30% seen once. CDR3 length: 14 amino acids. V lost 2 bases, J lost 0 bases, and 8 bases lay in between. CDR1 and CDR2 (germline): KGHSH, LQKENI. Sequenced material: PBMCs. The receptor was derived from a human donor in good health (CMV status not recorded). Some clones in this sample may be carry-over from other donors' samples. The gene calls are TRBV18 and TRBJ2-7, with D tentatively TRBD2 (5 bases). The CDR3 region has the DNA TGTGCCAGCTCACCATTAGGGAGCTCCTACGAGCAGTACTTC. Protein sequence: CASSPLGSSYEQYF.